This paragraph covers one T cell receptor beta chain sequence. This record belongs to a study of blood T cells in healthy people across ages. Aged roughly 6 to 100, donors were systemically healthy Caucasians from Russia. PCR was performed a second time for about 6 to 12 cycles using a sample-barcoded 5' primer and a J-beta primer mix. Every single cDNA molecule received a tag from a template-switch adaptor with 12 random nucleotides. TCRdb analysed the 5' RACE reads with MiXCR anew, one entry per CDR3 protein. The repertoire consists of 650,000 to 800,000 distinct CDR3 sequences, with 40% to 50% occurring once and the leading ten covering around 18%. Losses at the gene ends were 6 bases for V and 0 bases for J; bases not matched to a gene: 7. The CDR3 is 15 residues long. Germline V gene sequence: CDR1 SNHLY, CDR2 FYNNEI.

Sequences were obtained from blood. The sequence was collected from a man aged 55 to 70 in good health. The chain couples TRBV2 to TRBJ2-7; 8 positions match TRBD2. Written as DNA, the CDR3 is TGTGCCAGCAGACGACTAGCGAGGAGCTCCTACGAGCAGTACTTC. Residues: CASRRLARSSYEQYF.